These 18 T cell receptor beta chains were all obtained from the same sample, sequenced in a study of technical replicates of blood from several donors. Measured with immunoSEQ multiplex PCR; TCRdb has only the in-frame clones, and not every one. Of 85,000 to 100,000 clones listed, nearly 95% are singletons. The specimen was T cells isolated from PBMCs. These receptors originate from a human donor in good health.

This clone came up once. The rearrangement joins TRBV10-3 to TRBJ1-5; 7 bases match TRBD1. The V gene's germline CDR1 is ENHRY and CDR2 SYGVKD. CDR3 size: 13 residues. The V and J ends lost 5 bases and 5 bases, in that order; junction bases with no gene match: 3. This CDR3 is CAISTGEDQPQHF. CDR3 coding DNA: TGTGCCATCAGTACAGGGGAGGATCAGCCCCAGCATTTT.

V and J are TRBV5-1 and TRBJ2-3; 8 bases line up with TRBD2. The CDR3 contains 17 residues. Germline lookup yields CDR1 SGHRS and CDR2 YFSETQ. Trimming cost V 4 bases and J 1 base; bases outside gene matches: 11. CDR3 DNA sequence: TGCGCCAGCAGCCTAGTAGCGGGGCGAGGGGGCACAGATACGCAGTATTTT. Translated: CASSLVAGRGGTDTQYF.

The chain carries TRBV19 and TRBJ1-1; 8 bases agree with TRBD1. The germline CDR1 and CDR2 sequences are LNHDA and SQIVND (reference sequence). After removal of 1 base from V and 3 bases from J, the junction contained 10 bases not matched to a gene. The CDR3 length is 17 residues. CDR3 in DNA: TGTGCCAGTAGTATAGGGTTGTCTCAGGGGGCGGACACTGAAGCTTTCTTT. This translates into CASSIGLSQGADTEAFF.

The chain uses TRBV5-1 and TRBJ2-1; 12 positions match TRBD2. J was trimmed by 7 bases and V by 2 bases; bases with no gene match: 10. Germline V gene sequence: CDR1 SGHRS, CDR2 YFSETQ. This CDR3 comprises 17 residues. The CDR3 spells CASSLGLAGGPGNEQFF. Here the CDR3 DNA reads TGCGCCAGCAGCTTAGGGCTAGCGGGGGGGCCGGGGAATGAGCAGTTCTTC.

The J gene is TRBJ2-1, the V gene TRBV5-1, with TRBD2 matching 8 bases. CDR1 SGHRS and CDR2 YFSETQ come from the germline V gene. The CDR3 consists of 18 residues. The ends lost 4 bases at V and 2 bases at J; junction bases unmatched: 14. CDR3 region: CASSPFKISGTAYNEQFF. The CDR3 coding sequence is TGCGCCAGCAGCCCCTTCAAAATTAGCGGGACGGCCTACAATGAGCAGTTCTTC.

This chain connects TRBV11-2 to TRBJ2-5; 12 bases are shared with TRBD2. The V segment lost 4 bases and the J segment 8 bases; nucleotides outside the gene matches: 14. Per the germline V gene, CDR1 is SGHAT and CDR2 is FQNNGV. The CDR3 extends over 17 amino acids. The DNA for the CDR3 is TGTGCCAGCAGCTCAGGGGGGTTGGGACTAGCGGGTGGTACCCAGTACTTC. Residues: CASSSGGLGLAGGTQYF.

V is TRBV10-3 and J is TRBJ1-4; 7 bases align to TRBD1. In germline, CDR1 is ENHRY, CDR2 SYGVKD. The length of the CDR3 is 17 residues. Trimming cost V 4 bases and J 0 bases; bases outside gene matches: 8. The CDR3 region has the DNA TGTGCCATCAGTGGGGGGGACAGAACGGCAACTAATGAAAAACTGTTTTTT. This translates into CAISGGDRTATNEKLFF.

The V and J genes are TRBV6-4 and TRBJ1-1, with 8 bases that match TRBD1. The CDR3 runs to 16 residues. Germline trimming cut 0 bases from V and 4 bases from J; bases unmatched to any gene: 7. Germline loops: CDR1 MRHNA, CDR2 SNTAGT. CDR3 region: CASSDSPGQGTTEAFF. The CDR3 DNA is TGTGCCAGCAGTGACTCGCCCGGACAGGGTACCACTGAAGCTTTCTTT.

J is TRBJ1-1 and V is TRBV5-6; D perhaps matches TRBD1 (5 bases). CDR3 length: 14 amino acids. Trimming shortened V by 0 bases and J by 5 bases, and 11 bases separated the two germline ends. From germline, CDR1 is SGHDT and CDR2 YYEEEE. The CDR3 here is CASSLAVGGTEAFF. CDR3 coding DNA: TGTGCCAGCAGCTTGGCGGTGGGGGGTACTGAAGCTTTCTTT.

The chain uses TRBV6-6 and TRBJ1-3, with a possible D match to TRBD1 (6 bases). Trimming stripped 4 bases from V and 2 bases from J, with 12 bases between. CDR1 and CDR2 (germline): MNHNY, SVGAGI (reference sequence). This CDR3 is built from 15 residues. As DNA, the CDR3 is TGTGCCAGCAGTTTCCGCCGACAGGCTGGAAACACCATATATTTT. Amino acid sequence: CASSFRRQAGNTIYF.

This sequence joins TRBV5-1 and TRBJ1-3; 7 bases are a match to TRBD1. CDR3 length: 15 amino acids. With V trimmed by 7 bases and J by 8 bases, 15 bases remained unmatched. Germline CDR1 SGHRS, CDR2 YFSETQ. The CDR3 protein is CASARSDRVGYTIYF. CDR3 DNA sequence: TGCGCCAGCGCTAGATCCGACAGGGTGGGTTACACCATATATTTT.

The rearrangement uses TRBV4-1 and TRBJ2-7; TRBD2 is a possible D gene (5 bases). V was pared by 4 bases and J by 3 bases, with 13 bases between. Germline V gene sequence: CDR1 MGHRA, CDR2 YSYEKL. The CDR3 has 14 amino acids. CDR3 nucleotides: TGCGCCAGCAGCCCGGGGTGGGTCCGCTACGAGCAGTACTTC. It yields the protein CASSPGWVRYEQYF.

CDR3 protein: CASSSSGVGNQPQHF. The CDR3 coding sequence is TGTGCCAGCAGCTCATCAGGGGTAGGTAATCAGCCCCAGCATTTT. The V call is TRBV7-9, the J call TRBJ1-5; D might be TRBD1 (6 bases). The germline V and J ends were trimmed by 4 bases and 4 bases, with 14 bases remaining between them. The CDR3 sequence is 15 residues long. The germline gives CDR1 SEHNR, CDR2 FQNEAQ (reference sequence).

The chain joins TRBV10-3 to TRBJ2-6, with TRBD1 matching 9 bases. CDR1 is ENHRY and CDR2 is SYGVKD in the germline V gene. Germline trimming cut 10 bases from V and 2 bases from J; bases unmatched to any gene: 18. The CDR3 consists of 19 residues. In DNA form, the CDR3 reads TGTGCCACCGGGGCCGGGACAGGGTCCTCCCGGCCTGGGGCCAACGTCCTGACTTTC. Its protein is CATGAGTGSSRPGANVLTF.

J is TRBJ1-2 and V is TRBV6-6; D might be TRBD1 (6 bases). Trimming cost V 5 bases and J 2 bases, with 6 bases left between them. Germline CDR1 and CDR2: MNHNY and SVGAGI (reference sequence). This CDR3 comprises 12 residues. As DNA, the CDR3 is TGTGCCAGCAGTACAGGGAACTATGGCTACACCTTC. Protein sequence: CASSTGNYGYTF.

The CDR3 coding sequence is TGTGCCAGCACCTCTGGCGAGAGGCGATACGAAGAGACCCAGTACTTC. As protein: CASTSGERRYEETQYF. The chain recombines TRBV2 with TRBJ2-5; no firm D call. V gave up 7 bases and J gave up 3 bases, with 21 bases separating them. This CDR3 has 16 amino acids. Germline-derived CDR1 and CDR2 are SNHLY and FYNNEI.

This clone has a single count. The V gene is TRBV19, the J gene TRBJ2-7, with a possible D match to TRBD1 (6 bases). The CDR3 is 18 amino acids. Trimming pared 3 bases from V and 6 bases from J, leaving 27 bases between. Germline-derived CDR1 and CDR2 are LNHDA and SQIVND (reference sequence). CDR3 residues: CASSMIGLRGQARREQYF. The CDR3 coding sequence is TGTGCCAGTAGTATGATTGGTCTCAGGGGCCAGGCAAGACGCGAGCAGTACTTC.

This chain links TRBV20-1 with TRBJ1-1; D call uncertain. The V end lost 3 bases, the J end lost 2 bases, and 4 bases lay between the germline ends. The CDR3 has 11 amino acids. CDR1 DFQATT and CDR2 SNEGSKA come from the germline V gene (reference sequence). The DNA of the CDR3 is TGCAGTGCTAGCTATAACACTGAAGCTTTCTTT. Residues: CSASYNTEAFF.